One and the same sample provided the 6 T cell receptor beta chains below, sequenced in a study of beta chain features in type 1 diabetes. Study-wide results and limits: Within each of all four CD4+ subsets, Type 1 diabetes patients had TCRB CDR3s that were moderately but significantly shorter.

Their antigens are not known. The investigators reverse transcribed all of the isolated RNA, so they sequenced expressed TCRB transcripts. Only in-frame clones appear in the TCRdb table, and some are missing; sequencing was by immunoSEQ multiplex PCR. The profile shows 60,000 or so clones, around half of them singletons. Sequences were obtained from Tregs from blood. The receptor source for this set is a middle-aged woman with type 1 diabetes.

The rearrangement joins TRBV6-5 to TRBJ2-7, with 7 bases lining up with TRBD1. Trimming removed 6 bases from V and 3 bases from J; junction bases left unmatched: 8. The germline V gene encodes CDR1 MNHEY and CDR2 SVGAGI. The CDR3 is 14 amino acids. The CDR3 sequence: CASRTGTADYEQYF. The CDR3 nucleotides are TGTGCCAGCAGAACCGGGACAGCAGACTACGAGCAGTACTTC.

The chain couples TRBV25-1 to TRBJ2-3; TRBD2 matches 10 bases. Germline CDR1 reads MGHDK; CDR2 reads SYGVNS. V lost 5 bases and J lost 7; bases outside the gene matches: 9. The CDR3 has 15 residues. The CDR3 protein is CASSSPSGGANTQYF. The CDR3 nucleotides read TGTGCCAGCAGTTCGCCCAGCGGGGGGGCGAATACGCAGTATTTT.

V and J are TRBV5-1 and TRBJ2-5, with D perhaps TRBD1 (5 bases). The CDR3 totals 14 residues. Trimming took 3 bases from V and 5 from J, leaving 14 bases between them. Germline V gene lookup returns CDR1 SGHRS and CDR2 YFSETQ. The CDR3 sequence: CASSSGWGLETQYF. CDR3 in DNA: TGCGCCAGCAGCTCCGGATGGGGCCTTGAGACCCAGTACTTC.

The chain joins TRBV2 to TRBJ2-5, with D tentatively TRBD2 (5 bases). From germline, CDR1 is SNHLY and CDR2 FYNNEI. The CDR3 runs to 13 residues. Trimming stripped 3 bases from V and 5 bases from J, with 10 bases between. The CDR3 DNA reads TGTGCCAGCAGTGAGGTCCGGACTGAGACCCAGTACTTC. Its protein product is CASSEVRTETQYF.

The chain employs TRBV18 and TRBJ1-1; tentative D call: TRBD1 (5 bases). Trimming stripped 0 bases from V and 4 bases from J, with 6 bases between. Germline loops: CDR1 KGHSH, CDR2 LQKENI. The CDR3 runs to 13 residues. The CDR3 reads CASSPPGPTEAFF. The CDR3 nucleotides read TGTGCCAGCTCACCACCGGGGCCCACTGAAGCTTTCTTT.

This sequence joins TRBV2 and TRBJ2-6; D is unresolved. This CDR3 region has 15 residues. Trimming left V 7 bases short and J 4 bases short, with 14 bases between. CDR1 SNHLY and CDR2 FYNNEI come from the germline V gene. The CDR3 DNA reads TGTGCCAGCAATCAGACTCCTAGGGGGGCCAACGTCCTGACTTTC. Encoded protein: CASNQTPRGANVLTF.